This TCR beta chain stems from a study of blood T cell repertoires in COVID-19. Overall study: The origin of the acute and convalescent COVID-19 samples was the United States, Italy and Spain. T cells, B-cell-depleted T cells, or PBMCs supplied cDNA or gDNA.

CDR1 and CDR2 (germline): KGHSH, LQKENI. Trimming at V came to 3 bases and at J to 7 bases, leaving 6 bases not matched to a gene. CDR3 size: 13 residues. Original processing notes: Nucleated cell number was recorded as an estimate derived from reference gene primer amplification. Assay used: immunoSEQ multiplex PCR; TCRdb lists only in-frame clones, some missing. Clone size and the V and J calls come from that table; the DNA yielded D and trimming. The data hold some 220,000 clones, with approximately 80% observed a single time. The receptor was derived from a woman in her fifties or sixties who had recovered from COVID-19. Sequenced input: peripheral blood. This chain uses TRBV18 with TRBJ2-7, with 7 bases matching TRBD1. This CDR3 is CASSPSTGNEQYF. In DNA, the CDR3 is TGTGCCAGCTCACCGTCGACAGGGAATGAGCAGTACTTC.